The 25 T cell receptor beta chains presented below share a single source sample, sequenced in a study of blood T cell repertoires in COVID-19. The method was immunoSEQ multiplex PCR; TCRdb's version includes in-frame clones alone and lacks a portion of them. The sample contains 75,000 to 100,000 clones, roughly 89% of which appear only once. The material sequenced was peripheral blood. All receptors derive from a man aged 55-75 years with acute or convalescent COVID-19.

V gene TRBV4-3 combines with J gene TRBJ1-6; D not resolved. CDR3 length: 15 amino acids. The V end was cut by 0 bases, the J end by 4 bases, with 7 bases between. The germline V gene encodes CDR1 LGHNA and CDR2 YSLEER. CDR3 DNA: TGCGCCAGCAGCCAAGAGTCCCCTTATAATTCACCCCTCCACTTT. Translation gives CASSQESPYNSPLHF.

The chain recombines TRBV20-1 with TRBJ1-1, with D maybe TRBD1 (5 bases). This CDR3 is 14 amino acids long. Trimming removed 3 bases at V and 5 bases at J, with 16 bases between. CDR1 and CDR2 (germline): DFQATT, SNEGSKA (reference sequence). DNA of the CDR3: TGCAGTGCTAGTCTCCCGGGGGGGTCGACTGAAGCTTTCTTT. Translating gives CSASLPGGSTEAFF.

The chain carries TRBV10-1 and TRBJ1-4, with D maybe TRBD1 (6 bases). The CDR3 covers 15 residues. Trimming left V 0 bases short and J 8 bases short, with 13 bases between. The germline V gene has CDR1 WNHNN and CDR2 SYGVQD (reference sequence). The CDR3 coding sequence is TGCGCCAGCAGTGAGTCTCGGGGGGCTCGAGAAAAACTGTTTTTT. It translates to CASSESRGAREKLFF.

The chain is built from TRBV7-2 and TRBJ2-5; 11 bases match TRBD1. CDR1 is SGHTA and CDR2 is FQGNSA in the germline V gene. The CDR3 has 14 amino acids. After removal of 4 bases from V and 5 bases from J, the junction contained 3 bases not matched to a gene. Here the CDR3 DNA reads TGTGCCAGCAGCTACAGGACAGGGGGCGAGACCCAGTACTTC. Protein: CASSYRTGGETQYF.

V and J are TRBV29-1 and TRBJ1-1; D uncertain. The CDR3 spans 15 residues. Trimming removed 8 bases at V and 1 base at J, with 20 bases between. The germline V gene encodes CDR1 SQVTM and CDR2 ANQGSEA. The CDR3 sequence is CSSSPSAGRNTEAFF. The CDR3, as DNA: TGCAGCTCCTCCCCAAGCGCGGGCAGGAACACTGAAGCTTTCTTT.

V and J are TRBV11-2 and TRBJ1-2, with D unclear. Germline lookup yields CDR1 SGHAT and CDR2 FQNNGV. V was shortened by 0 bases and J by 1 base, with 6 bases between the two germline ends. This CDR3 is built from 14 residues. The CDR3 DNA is TGTGCCAGCAGCTTAGACGCGATTAACTATGGCTACACCTTC. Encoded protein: CASSLDAINYGYTF.

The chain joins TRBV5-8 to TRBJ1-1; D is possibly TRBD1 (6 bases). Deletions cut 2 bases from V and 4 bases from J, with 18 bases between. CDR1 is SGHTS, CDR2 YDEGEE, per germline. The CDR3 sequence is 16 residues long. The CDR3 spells CASSLGTSWRGTEAFF. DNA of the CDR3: TGTGCCAGCAGCTTAGGGACAAGCTGGAGAGGCACTGAAGCTTTCTTT.

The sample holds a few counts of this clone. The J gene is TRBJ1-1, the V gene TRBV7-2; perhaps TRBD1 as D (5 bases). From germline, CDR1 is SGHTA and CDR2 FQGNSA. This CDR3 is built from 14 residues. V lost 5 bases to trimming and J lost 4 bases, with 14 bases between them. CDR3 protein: CASSLPGAFTEAFF. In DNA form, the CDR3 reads TGTGCCAGCAGCCTTCCTGGGGCGTTCACTGAAGCTTTCTTT.

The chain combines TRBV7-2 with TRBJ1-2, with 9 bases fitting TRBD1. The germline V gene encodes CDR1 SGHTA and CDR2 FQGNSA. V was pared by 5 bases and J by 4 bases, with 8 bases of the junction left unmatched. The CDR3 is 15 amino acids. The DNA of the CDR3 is TGTGCCAGCAGCCCGACGGGACAGGGCGGCTATGGCTACACCTTC. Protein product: CASSPTGQGGYGYTF.

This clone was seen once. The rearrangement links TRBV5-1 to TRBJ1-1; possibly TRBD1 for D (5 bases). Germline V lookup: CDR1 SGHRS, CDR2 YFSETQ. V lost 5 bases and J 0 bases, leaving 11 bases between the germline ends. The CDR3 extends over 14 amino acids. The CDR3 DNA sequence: TGCGCCAGCAGGGAGGGACCCATGAACACTGAAGCTTTCTTT. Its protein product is CASREGPMNTEAFF.

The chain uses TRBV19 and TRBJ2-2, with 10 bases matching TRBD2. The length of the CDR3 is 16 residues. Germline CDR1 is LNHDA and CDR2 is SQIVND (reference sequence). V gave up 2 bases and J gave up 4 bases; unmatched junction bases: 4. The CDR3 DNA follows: TGTGCCAGTAGTATAAGCGGGGGGGCTCTCACCGGGGAGCTGTTTTTT. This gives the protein CASSISGGALTGELFF.

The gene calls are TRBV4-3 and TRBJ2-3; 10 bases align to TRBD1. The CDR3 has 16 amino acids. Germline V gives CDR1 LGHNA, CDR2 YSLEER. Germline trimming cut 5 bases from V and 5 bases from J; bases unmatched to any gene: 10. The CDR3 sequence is CASSKLPGQGRDTQYF. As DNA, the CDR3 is TGCGCCAGCAGCAAGCTACCGGGACAGGGGAGAGATACGCAGTATTTT.

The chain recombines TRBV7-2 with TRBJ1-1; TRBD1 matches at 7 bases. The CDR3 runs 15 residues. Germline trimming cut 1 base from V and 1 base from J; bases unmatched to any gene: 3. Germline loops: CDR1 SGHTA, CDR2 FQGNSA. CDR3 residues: CASSLVGTANTEAFF. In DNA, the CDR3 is TGTGCCAGCAGCTTAGTGGGGACAGCGAACACTGAAGCTTTCTTT. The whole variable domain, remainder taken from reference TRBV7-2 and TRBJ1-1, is GAGVSQSPSNKVTEKGKDVELRCDPISGHTALYWYRQSLGQGLEFLIYFQGNSAPDKSGLPSDRFSAERTGGSVSTLTIQRTQQEDSAVYLCASSLVGTANTEAFFGQGTRLTVV.

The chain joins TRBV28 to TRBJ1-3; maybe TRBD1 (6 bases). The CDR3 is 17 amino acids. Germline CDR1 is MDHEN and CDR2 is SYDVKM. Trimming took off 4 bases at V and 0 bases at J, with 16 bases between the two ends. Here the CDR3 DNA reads TGTGCCAGCAGTTATCCCCGGGACACAAGCTCTGGAAACACCATATATTTT. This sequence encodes CASSYPRDTSSGNTIYF.

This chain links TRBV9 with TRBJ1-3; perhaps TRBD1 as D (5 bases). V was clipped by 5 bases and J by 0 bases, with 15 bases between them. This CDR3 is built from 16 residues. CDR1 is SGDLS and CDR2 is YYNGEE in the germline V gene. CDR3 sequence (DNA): TGTGCCAGCAGTCTGGGGGGAGAGGGCTCTGGAAACACCATATATTTT. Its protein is CASSLGGEGSGNTIYF.

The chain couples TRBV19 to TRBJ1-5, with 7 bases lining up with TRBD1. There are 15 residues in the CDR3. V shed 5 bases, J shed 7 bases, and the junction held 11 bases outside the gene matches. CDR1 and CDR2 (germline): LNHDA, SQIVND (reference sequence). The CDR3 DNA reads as TGTGCCAGTAGTGAGCTACAGGGGCCGTGGCAGCCCCAGCATTTT. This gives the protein CASSELQGPWQPQHF.

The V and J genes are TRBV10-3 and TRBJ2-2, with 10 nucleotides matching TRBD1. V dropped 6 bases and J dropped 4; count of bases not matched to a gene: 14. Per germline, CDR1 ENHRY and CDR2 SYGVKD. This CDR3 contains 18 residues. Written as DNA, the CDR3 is TGTGCCATCAGGGAGGGTTCCGGGACAGGGGCCCGCACCGGGGAGCTGTTTTTT. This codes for CAIREGSGTGARTGELFF.

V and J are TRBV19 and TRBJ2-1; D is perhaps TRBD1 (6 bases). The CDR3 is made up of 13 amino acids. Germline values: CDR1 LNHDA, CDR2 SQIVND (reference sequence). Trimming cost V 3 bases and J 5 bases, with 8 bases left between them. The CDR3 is CASSIHRDNEQFF. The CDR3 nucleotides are TGTGCCAGTAGTATTCACAGGGACAATGAGCAGTTCTTC.

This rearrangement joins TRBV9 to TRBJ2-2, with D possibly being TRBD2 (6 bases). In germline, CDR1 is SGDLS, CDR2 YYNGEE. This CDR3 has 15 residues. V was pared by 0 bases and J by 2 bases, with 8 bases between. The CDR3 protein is CASSVGGTNTGELFF. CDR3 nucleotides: TGTGCCAGCAGCGTAGGCGGGACCAACACCGGGGAGCTGTTTTTT.

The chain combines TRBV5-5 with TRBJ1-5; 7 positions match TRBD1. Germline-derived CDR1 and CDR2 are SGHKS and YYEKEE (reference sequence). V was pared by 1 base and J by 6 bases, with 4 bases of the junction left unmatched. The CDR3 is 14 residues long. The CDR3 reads CASSLLGGGQPQHF. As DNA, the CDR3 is TGTGCCAGCAGCTTGTTAGGGGGCGGTCAGCCCCAGCATTTT.

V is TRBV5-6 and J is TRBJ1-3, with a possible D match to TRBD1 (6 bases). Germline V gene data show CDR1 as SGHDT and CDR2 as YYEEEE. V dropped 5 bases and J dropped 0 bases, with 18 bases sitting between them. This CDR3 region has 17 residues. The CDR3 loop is CASSPMTGGYSGNTIYF. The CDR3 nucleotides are TGTGCCAGCAGTCCCATGACAGGAGGCTACTCTGGAAACACCATATATTTT.

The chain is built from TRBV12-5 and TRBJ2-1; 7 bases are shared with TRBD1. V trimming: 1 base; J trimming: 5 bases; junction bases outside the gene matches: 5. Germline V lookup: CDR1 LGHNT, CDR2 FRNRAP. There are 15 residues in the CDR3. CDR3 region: CASGLDQTGNNEQFF. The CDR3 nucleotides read TGTGCTAGTGGTTTGGACCAGACAGGGAACAATGAGCAGTTCTTC.

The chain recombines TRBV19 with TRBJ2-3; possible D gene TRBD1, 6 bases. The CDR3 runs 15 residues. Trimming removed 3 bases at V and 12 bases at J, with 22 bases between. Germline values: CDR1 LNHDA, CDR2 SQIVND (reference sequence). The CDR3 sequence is CASSMDGVGAFIQYF. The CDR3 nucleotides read TGTGCCAGTAGTATGGATGGTGTGGGGGCCTTTATCCAGTATTTT.

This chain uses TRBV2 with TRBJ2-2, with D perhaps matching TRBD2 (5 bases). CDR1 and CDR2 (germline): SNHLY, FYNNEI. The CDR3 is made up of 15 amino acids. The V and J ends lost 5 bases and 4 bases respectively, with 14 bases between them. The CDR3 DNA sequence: TGTGCCAGCAGTTCCACGGACTCAGGCACCGGGGAGCTGTTTTTT. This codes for CASSSTDSGTGELFF. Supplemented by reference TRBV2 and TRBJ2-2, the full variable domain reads EPEVTQTPSHQVTQMGQEVILRCVPISNHLYFYWYRQILGQKVEFLVSFYNNEISEKSEIFDDQFSVERPDGSNFTLKIRSTKLEDSAMYFCASSSTDSGTGELFFGEGSRLTVL.

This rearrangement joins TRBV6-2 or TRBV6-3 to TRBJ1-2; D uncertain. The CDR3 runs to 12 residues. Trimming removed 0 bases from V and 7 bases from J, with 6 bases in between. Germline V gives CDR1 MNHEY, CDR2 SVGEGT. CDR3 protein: CASSYSRGGYTF. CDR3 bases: TGTGCCAGCAGTTACTCGCGGGGTGGCTACACCTTC.